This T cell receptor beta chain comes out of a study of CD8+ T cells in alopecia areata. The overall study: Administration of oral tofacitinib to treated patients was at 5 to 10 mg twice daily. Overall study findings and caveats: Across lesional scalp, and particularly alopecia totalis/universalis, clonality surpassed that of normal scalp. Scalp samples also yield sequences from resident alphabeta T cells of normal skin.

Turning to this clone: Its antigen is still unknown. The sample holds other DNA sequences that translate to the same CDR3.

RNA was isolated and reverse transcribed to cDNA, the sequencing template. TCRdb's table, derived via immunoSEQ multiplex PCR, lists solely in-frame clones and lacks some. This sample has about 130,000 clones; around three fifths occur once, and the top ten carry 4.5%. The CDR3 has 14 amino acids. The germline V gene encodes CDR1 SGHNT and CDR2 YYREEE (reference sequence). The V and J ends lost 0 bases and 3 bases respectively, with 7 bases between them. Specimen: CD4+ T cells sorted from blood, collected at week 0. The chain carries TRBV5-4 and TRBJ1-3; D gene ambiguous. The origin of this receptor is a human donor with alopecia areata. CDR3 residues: CASSLGQSGNTIYF. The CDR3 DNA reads TGTGCCAGCAGCTTGGGGCAGAGTGGAAACACCATATATTTT.